The 29 T cell receptor beta chains given below trace back to one sample, sequenced in a study of cytomegalovirus exposure and HLA in healthy donors. Primers included in the PCR were 60 Vbeta and 13 Jbeta primers. Repertoires were generated with immunoSEQ multiplex PCR, while TCRdb's copy carries only in-frame clones and drops some. Among 150,000 to 200,000 clones listed, approximately 80% were seen once. Sequenced sample: PBMCs. The receptors derive from a male donor in good health and CMV-seronegative.

The V and J genes are TRBV18 and TRBJ2-7, with 8 positions matching TRBD1. CDR3 length: 16 residues. V dropped 6 bases and J dropped 4; count of bases not matched to a gene: 14. Germline CDR1 reads KGHSH; CDR2 reads LQKENI. The CDR3: CASSASRGLGSYEQYF. Here the CDR3 DNA reads TGTGCCAGCTCCGCAAGCAGGGGGCTTGGGTCTTACGAGCAGTACTTC.

Only one count was recorded for this clone. V usage is TRBV5-1 and J usage is TRBJ2-7, with 15 bases identical to TRBD2. The CDR3 has 17 residues. The germline V gene has CDR1 SGHRS and CDR2 YFSETQ. Losses at the gene ends were 3 bases for V and 2 bases for J; bases not matched to a gene: 6. The CDR3 loop is CASSWGTSGGPTYEQYF. As DNA, the CDR3 is TGCGCCAGCAGCTGGGGGACTAGCGGGGGGCCCACCTACGAGCAGTACTTC. Full variable domain (outside the CDR3, taken from reference TRBV5-1 and TRBJ2-7): KAGVTQTPRYLIKTRGQQVTLSCSPISGHRSVSWYQQTPGQGLQFLFEYFSETQRNKGNFPGRFSGRQFSNSRSEMNVSTLELGDSALYLCASSWGTSGGPTYEQYFGPGTRLTVT.

The J gene is TRBJ2-5, the V gene TRBV11-1; D perhaps matches TRBD2 (7 bases). This CDR3 comprises 16 residues. Germline CDR1 is SGHAT and CDR2 is FQDESV (reference sequence). With 5 bases removed from V and 5 bases from J, the gap between germline ends came to 21 bases. CDR3 in amino acids: CASSPQSAGAGETQYF. CDR3 nucleotide sequence: TGTGCCAGCAGCCCCCAGAGCGCGGGGGCGGGGGAGACCCAGTACTTC.

The chain recombines TRBV27 with TRBJ2-6, with TRBD1 matching over 10 bases. The trim removed 5 bases at V and 3 bases at J, leaving 4 bases unmatched. The CDR3 extends over 16 amino acids. Germline CDR1 MNHEY, CDR2 SMNVEV (reference sequence). The CDR3 DNA reads as TGTGCCAGCAGTCCGGGGACAGGGGTTGGGGCCAACGTCCTGACTTTC. This sequence encodes CASSPGTGVGANVLTF.

The chain uses TRBV5-6 and TRBJ2-5, with D perhaps TRBD1 (6 bases). CDR1 SGHDT and CDR2 YYEEEE come from the germline V gene. The CDR3 covers 14 residues. Trimming removed 3 bases at V and 5 bases at J, with 14 bases between. As DNA, the CDR3 is TGTGCCAGCAGCTATGCGGGCAGGGGTGAGACCCAGTACTTC. Protein: CASSYAGRGETQYF.

There are a few counts of this clone. J is TRBJ2-5 and V is TRBV9; tentatively, D is TRBD1 (6 bases). The ends were cut back, 3 bases at V and 5 bases at J, with 14 bases in the middle. This CDR3 spans 14 amino acids. The germline V gene has CDR1 SGDLS and CDR2 YYNGEE. The DNA for the CDR3 is TGTGCCAGCAGCGGTGGACAGTGGGGGGAGACCCAGTACTTC. This gives the protein CASSGGQWGETQYF.

The genes are TRBV5-1 and TRBJ1-1; 8 nucleotides line up with TRBD1. This CDR3 comprises 14 residues. Germline CDR1 is SGHRS and CDR2 is YFSETQ. With 7 bases clipped from V and 4 bases from J, the junction kept 9 bases outside the gene matches. The CDR3: CASGGQGGGTEAFF. The CDR3 DNA follows: TGCGCCAGCGGCGGACAGGGCGGTGGCACTGAAGCTTTCTTT.

The chain is built from TRBV20-1 and TRBJ2-1; D call uncertain. The CDR3 is made up of 11 amino acids. CDR1 DFQATT and CDR2 SNEGSKA come from the germline V gene (reference sequence). V was clipped by 6 bases and J by 8 bases, with 11 bases between them. CDR3 bases: TGCAGTGCCCCTGAGGTGGATGAGCAGTTCTTC. Translated: CSAPEVDEQFF.

The chain combines TRBV4-3 with TRBJ2-1, with D possibly TRBD1 on 5 matching bases. Germline CDR1 and CDR2: LGHNA and YSLEER. V lost 0 bases to trimming and J lost 9 bases, with 12 bases between them. The CDR3 is made up of 14 amino acids. CDR3 nucleotides: TGCGCCAGCAGCCAAGACCCAGGGTTCAGTGAGCAGTTCTTC. Translated: CASSQDPGFSEQFF.

V is TRBV29-1 and J is TRBJ2-7, with D possibly matching TRBD1 (6 bases). CDR3 length: 11 amino acids. Germline assignment: CDR1 SQVTM and CDR2 ANQGSEA. The CDR3 nucleotides are TGCAGTGCCAGGACAGCCTACGAGCAGTACTTC. This translates into CSARTAYEQYF.

This clone showed up just a few times. V usage is TRBV11-3 and J usage is TRBJ1-1; D is uncertain. Trimming shortened V by 5 bases and J by 1 base, and 8 bases separated the two germline ends. The CDR3 is made up of 13 amino acids. From germline, CDR1 is SGHNT and CDR2 YENEEA. The CDR3 DNA is TGTGCCAGCAGCACTAGGGAGAACACTGAAGCTTTCTTT. The encoded protein is CASSTRENTEAFF.

The chain has TRBV28 and TRBJ2-5; tentatively, D is TRBD2 (7 bases). V was clipped by 3 bases and J by 4 bases, with 12 bases between them. CDR1 and CDR2 (germline): MDHEN, SYDVKM. There are 14 residues in the CDR3. CDR3 in DNA: TGTGCCAGCAGTTTGCCCGGGGGGCTAGAGACCCAGTACTTC. Protein product: CASSLPGGLETQYF.

The chain uses TRBV7-2 and TRBJ1-5; 7 nucleotides line up with TRBD1. The ends lost 4 bases at V and 10 bases at J; junction bases unmatched: 10. Germline loops: CDR1 SGHTA, CDR2 FQGNSA. The CDR3 length is 14 residues. CDR3 loop: CASSSLDRLDPQHF. The CDR3 nucleotides are TGTGCCAGCAGCTCATTGGACAGGTTAGACCCCCAGCATTTT.

This clone was seen more than once but under ten times. The chain is built from TRBV7-9 and TRBJ2-2; no clear D. CDR1 and CDR2 (germline): SEHNR, FQNEAQ (reference sequence). This CDR3 is built from 14 residues. V lost 4 bases and J lost 1, with 7 bases in between. This CDR3 reads CASSYELNTGELFF. CDR3 nucleotides: TGTGCCAGCAGCTACGAACTGAACACCGGGGAGCTGTTTTTT.

J is TRBJ2-7 and V is TRBV7-2; TRBD2 might be the D (6 bases). The CDR3 is 16 amino acids. Per the germline V gene, CDR1 is SGHTA and CDR2 is FQGNSA. Trimming shortened V by 5 bases and J by 2 bases, and 19 bases separated the two germline ends. The CDR3: CASSPPTRLHTYEQYF. The CDR3 DNA is TGTGCCAGCAGCCCGCCGACTAGATTACATACCTACGAGCAGTACTTC.

The V call is TRBV6-6, the J call TRBJ1-2, with TRBD1 matching 10 bases. This CDR3 is 15 amino acids long. Germline V lookup: CDR1 MNHNY, CDR2 SVGAGI (reference sequence). Unmatched junction bases numbered 4, after V lost 0 bases and J lost 6 bases. CDR3 amino acids: CASSYSTGTGDGYTF. CDR3 bases: TGTGCCAGCAGTTACTCCACCGGGACAGGGGATGGCTACACCTTC.

J is TRBJ2-4 and V is TRBV29-1; tentative D call: TRBD1 (5 bases). Germline loops: CDR1 SQVTM, CDR2 ANQGSEA. CDR3 length equals 14 residues. Trimming cost V 5 bases and J 3 bases, with 14 bases left between them. The CDR3 loop reads CSVNVLRGKNIQYF. CDR3 coding DNA: TGCAGCGTTAACGTCCTTAGGGGCAAAAACATTCAGTACTTC.

The CDR3, as DNA: TGTGCTAGTGCCTTATTAGGTGGGGCCGCTGAAGCTTTCTTT. Encoded protein: CASALLGGAAEAFF. V gene TRBV12-5 combines with J gene TRBJ1-1; tentatively, D is TRBD1 (5 bases). Germline V gene sequence: CDR1 LGHNT, CDR2 FRNRAP. V was pared by 7 bases and J by 6 bases, with 18 bases between. The CDR3 consists of 14 residues.

The gene calls are TRBV10-3 and TRBJ1-2, with TRBD1 matching 10 bases. Trimming cost V 7 bases and J 1 base; bases outside gene matches: 6. Germline assignment: CDR1 ENHRY and CDR2 SYGVKD. This CDR3 contains 15 residues. CDR3 region: CAINPGQGSNYGYTF. Written as DNA, the CDR3 is TGTGCCATCAACCCGGGACAGGGGAGTAACTATGGCTACACCTTC.

This sequence joins TRBV30 and TRBJ1-5, with a tentative D call TRBD1 (5 bases). CDR3 length: 13 residues. Looked up from germline, CDR1 is GTSNPN and CDR2 is SVGIG (reference sequence). Trimming cost V 5 bases and J 6 bases, with 14 bases left between them. Written as DNA, the CDR3 is TGTGCCTGGGGGGTTGGTCAGGGTCAGCCCCAGCATTTT. Translation: CAWGVGQGQPQHF. The full variable domain, rest sourced from reference TRBV30 and TRBJ1-5, is SQTIHQWPATLVQPVGSPLSLECTVEGTSNPNLYWYRQAAGRGLQLLFYSVGIGQISSEVPQNLSASRPQDRQFILSSKKLLLSDSGFYLCAWGVGQGQPQHFGDGTRLSIL.

The rearrangement uses TRBV7-8 and TRBJ1-5; D is unresolved. The CDR3 length is 15 residues. The V gene lost 3 bases and the J gene lost 2 bases, with 11 bases spanning the gap. Germline CDR1 is SGHVS and CDR2 is FQNEAQ. The CDR3 spells CASSLGTLGNQPQHF. CDR3 bases: TGTGCCAGCAGCTTGGGCACTCTCGGCAATCAGCCCCAGCATTTT.

The rearrangement uses TRBV10-3 and TRBJ1-5; the D gene is possibly TRBD1 (5 bases). V lost 3 bases to trimming and J lost 0 bases, with 9 bases between them. Germline V CDR1 and CDR2: ENHRY, SYGVKD. The CDR3 is 15 residues long. The chain's CDR3 is CAISDGGYSNQPQHF. The CDR3 coding sequence is TGTGCCATCAGTGATGGGGGGTATAGCAATCAGCCCCAGCATTTT.

The rearrangement joins TRBV4-1 to TRBJ2-1; 8 bases are shared with TRBD2. The ends lost 1 base at V and 8 bases at J; junction bases unmatched: 10. This CDR3 comprises 16 residues. From germline, CDR1 is MGHRA and CDR2 YSYEKL. The CDR3 protein is CASSQGDSGADHEQFF. The CDR3, as DNA: TGCGCCAGCAGCCAAGGTGATAGCGGGGCGGATCATGAGCAGTTCTTC.

This clone was counted only a few times. Mismatch with germline at one junction end may stem from a read error. This chain joins TRBV4-1 and TRBJ2-5; D unresolved. CDR1 is MGHRA, CDR2 YSYEKL, per germline. The CDR3 has 15 amino acids. The chain's CDR3 is CASSQVGGGQETQYF. In DNA form, the CDR3 reads TGTGCCAGCAGCCAAGTCGGCGGCGGTCAAGAGACCCAGTACTTC.

The chain recombines TRBV15 with TRBJ2-3; TRBD2 aligns across 9 bases. The germline V gene has CDR1 LNHNV and CDR2 YYDKDF (reference sequence). The trim removed 1 base at V and 4 bases at J, leaving 3 bases unmatched. This CDR3 comprises 15 residues. The CDR3 DNA reads as TGTGCCACCAGCAGAGCTGCGGGAGGGGCAGATACGCAGTATTTT. Protein product: CATSRAAGGADTQYF.

The genes are TRBV7-2 and TRBJ2-2; D is unclear. The V end was cut by 5 bases, the J end by 0 bases, with 10 bases between. The germline CDR1 and CDR2 sequences are SGHTA and FQGNSA. This CDR3 is 15 amino acids long. DNA of the CDR3: TGTGCCAGCAGCGTTACAGACGCGAACACCGGGGAGCTGTTTTTT. It translates to CASSVTDANTGELFF.

V and J are TRBV14 and TRBJ2-3; D may be TRBD2 (6 bases). The CDR3 spans 12 residues. Trimming stripped 1 base from V and 9 bases from J, with 8 bases between. The V gene's germline CDR1 is SGHDN and CDR2 FVKESK. The CDR3 region has the DNA TGTGCCAGCAGCCAAGGGAGGGGAACGCAGTATTTT. Its translation: CASSQGRGTQYF.

The table lists this clone with a count of one. The chain carries TRBV28 and TRBJ1-4; D perhaps matches TRBD1 (6 bases). V was cut by 5 bases and J by 7 bases, with 17 bases left in between. The CDR3 consists of 15 residues. Germline V gene data show CDR1 as MDHEN and CDR2 as SYDVKM. The DNA of the CDR3 is TGTGCCAGCAGTCCCCAGGGGACGGACGGTGAAAAACTGTTTTTT. It specifies CASSPQGTDGEKLFF.

J is TRBJ2-1 and V is TRBV30; 8 bases agree with TRBD2. J gave up 4 bases and V 5 bases, and 10 bases lay outside the gene matches. Germline V gives CDR1 GTSNPN, CDR2 SVGIG (reference sequence). This CDR3 has 15 residues. CDR3 amino acids: CAWCWGSGIYNEQFF. CDR3 bases: TGTGCCTGGTGTTGGGGTAGCGGGATATACAATGAGCAGTTCTTC.